These 2 T cell receptor beta chains were all obtained from the same sample, sequenced in a study of shared clonotypes between healthy human individuals. The assay was immunoSEQ multiplex PCR, and TCRdb's table has in-frame clones only and misses some. The data hold about 2.3 million clones, with 85% to 95% observed a single time. Specimen: naive CD4+ T cells from PBMCs. Subset here: CD45RA+ positively selected. These receptors came from a man aged 18 to 35 in good health. Some clones in this sample may be carry-over from other donors' samples.

V usage is TRBV5-4 and J usage is TRBJ2-4; possible D gene TRBD1, 5 bases. The CDR3 covers 13 residues. Germline V gene data show CDR1 as SGHNT and CDR2 as YYREEE (reference sequence). V gave up 3 bases and J gave up 5 bases, with 9 bases separating them. The CDR3 coding sequence is TGTGCCAGCAGCTCGACAGAGGAAAACATTCAGTACTTC. Translated: CASSSTEENIQYF.

The V call is TRBV2, the J call TRBJ1-1; D call uncertain. The CDR3 covers 15 residues. The V gene lost 0 bases and the J gene lost 3 bases, with 11 bases spanning the gap. Germline assignment: CDR1 SNHLY and CDR2 FYNNEI. Here the CDR3 reads CASSEALQTDTEAFF. CDR3 DNA: TGTGCCAGCAGTGAAGCGCTTCAAACAGACACTGAAGCTTTCTTT.